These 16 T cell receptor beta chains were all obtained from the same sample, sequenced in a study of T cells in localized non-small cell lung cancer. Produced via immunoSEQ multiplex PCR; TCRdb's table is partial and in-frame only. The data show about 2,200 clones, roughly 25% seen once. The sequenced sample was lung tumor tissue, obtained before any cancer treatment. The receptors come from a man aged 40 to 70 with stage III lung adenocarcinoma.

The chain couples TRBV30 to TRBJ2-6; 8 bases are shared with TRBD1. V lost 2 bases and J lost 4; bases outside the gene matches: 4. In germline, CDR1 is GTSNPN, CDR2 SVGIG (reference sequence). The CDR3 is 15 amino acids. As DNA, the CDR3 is TGTGCCTGGAGTCCGGGACAGGCCGGGGCCAACGTCCTGACTTTC. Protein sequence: CAWSPGQAGANVLTF.

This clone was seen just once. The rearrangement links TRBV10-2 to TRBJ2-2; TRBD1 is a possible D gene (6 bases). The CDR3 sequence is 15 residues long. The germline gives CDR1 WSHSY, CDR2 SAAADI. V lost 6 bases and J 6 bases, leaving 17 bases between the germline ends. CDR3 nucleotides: TGCGCCAGCAGCCATACCTCAGGGGCCGCCGGGGAGCTGTTTTTT. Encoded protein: CASSHTSGAAGELFF.

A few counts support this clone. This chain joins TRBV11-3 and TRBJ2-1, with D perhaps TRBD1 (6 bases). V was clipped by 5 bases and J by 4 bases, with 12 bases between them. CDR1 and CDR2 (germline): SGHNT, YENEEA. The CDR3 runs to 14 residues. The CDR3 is CASSQKTGYNEQFF. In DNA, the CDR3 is TGTGCCAGCAGCCAGAAGACAGGATACAATGAGCAGTTCTTC.

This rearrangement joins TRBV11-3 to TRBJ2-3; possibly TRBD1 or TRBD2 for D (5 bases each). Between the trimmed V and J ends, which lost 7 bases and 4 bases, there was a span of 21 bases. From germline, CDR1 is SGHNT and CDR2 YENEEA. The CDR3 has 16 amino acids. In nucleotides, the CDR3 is TGTGCCAGCACCTTTATGGGGAGTACGGGGCCAGATACGCAGTATTTT. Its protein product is CASTFMGSTGPDTQYF.

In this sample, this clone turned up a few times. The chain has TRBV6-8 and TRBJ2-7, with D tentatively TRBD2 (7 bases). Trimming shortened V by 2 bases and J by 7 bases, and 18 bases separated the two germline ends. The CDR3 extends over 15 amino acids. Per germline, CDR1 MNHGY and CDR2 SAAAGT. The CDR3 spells CASSYASRGGGEQYF. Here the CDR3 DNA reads TGTGCCAGCAGTTACGCAAGCCGAGGGGGGGGAGAGCAGTACTTC.

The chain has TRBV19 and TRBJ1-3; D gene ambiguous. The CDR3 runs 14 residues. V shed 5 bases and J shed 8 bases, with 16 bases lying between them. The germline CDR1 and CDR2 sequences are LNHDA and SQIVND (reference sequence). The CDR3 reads CASSDGSVPDTIYF. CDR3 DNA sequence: TGTGCCAGTAGTGACGGATCGGTTCCAGACACCATATATTTT. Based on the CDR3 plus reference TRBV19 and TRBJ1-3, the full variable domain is DGGITQSPKYLFRKEGQNVTLSCEQNLNHDAMYWYRQDPGQGLRLIYYSQIVNDFQKGDIAEGYSVSREKKESFPLTVTSAQKNPTAFYLCASSDGSVPDTIYFGEGSWLTVV.

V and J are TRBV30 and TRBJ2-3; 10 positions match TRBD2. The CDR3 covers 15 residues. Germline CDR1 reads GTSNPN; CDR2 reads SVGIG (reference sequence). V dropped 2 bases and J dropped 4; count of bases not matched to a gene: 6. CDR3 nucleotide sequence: TGTGCCTGGAGTCGATTAGCGGGAGGAGCAGATACGCAGTATTTT. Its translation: CAWSRLAGGADTQYF.

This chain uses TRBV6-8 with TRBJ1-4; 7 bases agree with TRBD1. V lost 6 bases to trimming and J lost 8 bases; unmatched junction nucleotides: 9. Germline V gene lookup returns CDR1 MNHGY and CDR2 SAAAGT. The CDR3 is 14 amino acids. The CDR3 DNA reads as TGTGCCAGCAGACCAGGGGGGGCAAGGGAAAAACTGTTTTTT. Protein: CASRPGGAREKLFF.

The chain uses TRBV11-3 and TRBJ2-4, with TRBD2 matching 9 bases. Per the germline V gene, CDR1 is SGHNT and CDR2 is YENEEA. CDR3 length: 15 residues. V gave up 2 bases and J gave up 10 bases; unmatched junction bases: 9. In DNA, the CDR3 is TGTGCCAGCAGCTTAATGGCTAGCGGGGTGGTAATTCAGTACTTC. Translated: CASSLMASGVVIQYF.

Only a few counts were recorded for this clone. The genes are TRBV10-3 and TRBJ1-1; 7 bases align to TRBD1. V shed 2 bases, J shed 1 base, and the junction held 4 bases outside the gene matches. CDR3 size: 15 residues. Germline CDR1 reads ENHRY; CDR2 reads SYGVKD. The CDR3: CAISEGQGGNTEAFF. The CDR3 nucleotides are TGTGCCATCAGTGAGGGGCAGGGGGGGAACACTGAAGCTTTCTTT.

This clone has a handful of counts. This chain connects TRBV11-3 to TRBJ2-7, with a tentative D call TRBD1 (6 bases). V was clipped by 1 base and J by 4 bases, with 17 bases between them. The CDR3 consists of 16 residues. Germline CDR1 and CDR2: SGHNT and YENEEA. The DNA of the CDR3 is TGTGCCAGCAGCTTAGTGGGACACAATGAGGAATACGAGCAGTACTTC. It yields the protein CASSLVGHNEEYEQYF. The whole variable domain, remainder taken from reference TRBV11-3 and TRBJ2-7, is EAGVVQSPRYKIIEKKQPVAFWCNPISGHNTLYWYLQNLGQGPELLIRYENEEAVDDSQLPKDRFSAERLKGVDSTLKIQPAELGDSAVYLCASSLVGHNEEYEQYFGPGTRLTVT.

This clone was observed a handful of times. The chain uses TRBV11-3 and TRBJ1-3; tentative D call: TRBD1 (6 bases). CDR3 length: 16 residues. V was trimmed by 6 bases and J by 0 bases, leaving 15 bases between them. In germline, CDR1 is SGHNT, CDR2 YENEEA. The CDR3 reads CASRADRFSSGNTIYF. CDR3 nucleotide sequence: TGTGCCAGCAGAGCAGACAGGTTTAGCTCTGGAAACACCATATATTTT.

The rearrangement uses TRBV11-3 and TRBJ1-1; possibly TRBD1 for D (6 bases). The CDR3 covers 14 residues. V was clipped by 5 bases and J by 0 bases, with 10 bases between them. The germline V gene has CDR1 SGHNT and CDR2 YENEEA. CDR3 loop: CASSEDSLNTEAFF. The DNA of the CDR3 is TGTGCCAGCAGCGAGGACAGTCTGAACACTGAAGCTTTCTTT.

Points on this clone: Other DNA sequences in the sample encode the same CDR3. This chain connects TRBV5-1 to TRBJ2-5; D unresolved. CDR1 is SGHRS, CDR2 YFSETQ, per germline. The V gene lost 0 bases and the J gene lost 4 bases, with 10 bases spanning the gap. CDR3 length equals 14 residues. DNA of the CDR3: TGCGCCAGCAGCTTGGTTCCATCTCCAGAGACCCAGTACTTC. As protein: CASSLVPSPETQYF.

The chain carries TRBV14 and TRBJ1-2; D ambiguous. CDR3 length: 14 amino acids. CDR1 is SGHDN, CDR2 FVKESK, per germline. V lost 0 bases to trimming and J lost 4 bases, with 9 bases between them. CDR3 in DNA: TGTGCCAGCAGCCAAGATTATCAGCTCTATGGCTACACCTTC. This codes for CASSQDYQLYGYTF.

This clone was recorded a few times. The CDR3 DNA reads TGTGCCAGCAGCGTAGGACAGGGACTGAACACTGAAGCTTTCTTT. Translated: CASSVGQGLNTEAFF. J is TRBJ1-1 and V is TRBV7-6, with TRBD1 matching 8 bases. The CDR3 has 15 residues. V shed 5 bases, J shed 0 bases, and the junction held 5 bases outside the gene matches. Germline V CDR1 and CDR2: SGHVS, FNYEAQ.